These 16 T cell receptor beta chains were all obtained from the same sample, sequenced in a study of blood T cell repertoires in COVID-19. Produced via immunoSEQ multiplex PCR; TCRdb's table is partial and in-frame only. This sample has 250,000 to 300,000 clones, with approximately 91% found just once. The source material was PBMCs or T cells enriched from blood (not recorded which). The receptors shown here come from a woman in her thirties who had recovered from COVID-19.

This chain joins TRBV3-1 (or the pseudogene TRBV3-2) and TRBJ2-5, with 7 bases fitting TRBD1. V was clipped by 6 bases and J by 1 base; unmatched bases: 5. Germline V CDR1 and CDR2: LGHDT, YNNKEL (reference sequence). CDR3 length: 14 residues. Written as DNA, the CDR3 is TGTGCCAGCAGTCCCACAGGGGTCCAAGAGACCCAGTACTTC. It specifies CASSPTGVQETQYF.

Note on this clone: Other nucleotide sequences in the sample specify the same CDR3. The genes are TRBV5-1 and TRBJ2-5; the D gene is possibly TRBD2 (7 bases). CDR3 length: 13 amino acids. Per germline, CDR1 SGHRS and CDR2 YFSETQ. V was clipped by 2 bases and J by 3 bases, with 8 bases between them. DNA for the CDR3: TGCGCCAGCAGCTTAGGGGGGGAAGAGACCCAGTACTTC. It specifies CASSLGGEETQYF.

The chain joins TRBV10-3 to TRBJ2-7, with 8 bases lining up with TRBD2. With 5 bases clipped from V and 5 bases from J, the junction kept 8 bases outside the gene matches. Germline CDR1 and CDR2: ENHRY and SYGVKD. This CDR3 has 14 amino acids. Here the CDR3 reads CAISTLAGRNEQYF. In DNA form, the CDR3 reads TGTGCCATCAGTACCTTAGCGGGGAGGAACGAGCAGTACTTC.

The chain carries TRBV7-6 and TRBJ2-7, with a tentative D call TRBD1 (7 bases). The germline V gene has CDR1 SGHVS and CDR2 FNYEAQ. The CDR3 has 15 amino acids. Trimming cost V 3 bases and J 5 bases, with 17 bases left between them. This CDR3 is CASSFDLTGRNEQYF. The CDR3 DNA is TGTGCCAGCAGCTTCGACCTGACAGGGAGGAACGAGCAGTACTTC.

The CDR3 is CASSVVPGGNTEAFF. DNA of the CDR3: TGTGCCAGCAGCGTAGTGCCAGGGGGGAACACTGAAGCTTTCTTT. J is TRBJ1-1 and V is TRBV9; 7 positions match TRBD1. V lost 0 bases and J lost 1; bases outside the gene matches: 3. The CDR3 sequence is 15 residues long. Germline values: CDR1 SGDLS, CDR2 YYNGEE.

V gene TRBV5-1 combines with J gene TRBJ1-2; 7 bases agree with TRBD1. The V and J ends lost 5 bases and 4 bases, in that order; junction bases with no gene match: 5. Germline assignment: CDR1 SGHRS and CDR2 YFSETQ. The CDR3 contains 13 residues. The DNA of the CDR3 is TGCGCCAGCAGGGGGACAGTTTTCTATGGCTACACCTTC. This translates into CASRGTVFYGYTF.

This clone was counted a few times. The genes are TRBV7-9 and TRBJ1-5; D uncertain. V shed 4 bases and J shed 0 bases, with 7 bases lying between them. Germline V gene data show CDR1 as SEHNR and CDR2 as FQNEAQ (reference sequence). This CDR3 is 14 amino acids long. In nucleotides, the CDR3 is TGTGCCAGCAGCTCGGTTGGTAGCAATCAGCCCCAGCATTTT. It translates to CASSSVGSNQPQHF.

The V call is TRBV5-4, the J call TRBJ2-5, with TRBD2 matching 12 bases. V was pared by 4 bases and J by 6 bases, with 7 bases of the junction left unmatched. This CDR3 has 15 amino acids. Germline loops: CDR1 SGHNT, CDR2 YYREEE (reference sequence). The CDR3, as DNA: TGTGCCAGCAGCCCCGGGACTAGCGGGTTTAAGACCCAGTACTTC. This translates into CASSPGTSGFKTQYF.

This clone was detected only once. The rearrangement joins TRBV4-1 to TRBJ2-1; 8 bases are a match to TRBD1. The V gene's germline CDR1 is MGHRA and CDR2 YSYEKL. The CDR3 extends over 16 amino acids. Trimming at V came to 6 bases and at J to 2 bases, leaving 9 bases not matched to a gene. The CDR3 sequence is CASRSWTGSTYNEQFF. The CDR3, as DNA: TGCGCCAGCAGATCTTGGACAGGGAGCACCTACAATGAGCAGTTCTTC.

The CDR3 reads CSVERDRGYETQYF. The CDR3 region has the DNA TGCAGCGTTGAGAGGGACAGGGGATACGAGACCCAGTACTTC. The chain employs TRBV29-1 and TRBJ2-5; 10 bases match TRBD1. The CDR3 spans 14 residues. V lost 3 bases and J lost 5; bases outside the gene matches: 6. Germline V CDR1 and CDR2: SQVTM, ANQGSEA.

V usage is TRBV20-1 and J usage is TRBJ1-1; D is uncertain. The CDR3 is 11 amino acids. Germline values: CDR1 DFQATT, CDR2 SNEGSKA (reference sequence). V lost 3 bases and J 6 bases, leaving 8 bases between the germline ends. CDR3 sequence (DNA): TGCAGTGCTAGGAGAGTTCCTGAAGCTTTCTTT. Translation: CSARRVPEAFF.

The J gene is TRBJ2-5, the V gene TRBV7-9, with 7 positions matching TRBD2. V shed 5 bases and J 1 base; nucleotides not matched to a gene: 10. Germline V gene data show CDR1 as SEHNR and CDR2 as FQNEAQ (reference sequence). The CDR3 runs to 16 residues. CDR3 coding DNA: TGTGCCAGCAGCCGGGGGTCTAGCGGTCCCCAAGAGACCCAGTACTTC. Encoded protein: CASSRGSSGPQETQYF.

As DNA, the CDR3 is TGTGCCAGCAGCTTGAACGGGAACACCTACGAGCAGTACTTC. Translated: CASSLNGNTYEQYF. The chain uses TRBV5-4 and TRBJ2-7, with D perhaps TRBD2 (5 bases). The V and J ends lost 1 base and 2 bases respectively, with 10 bases between them. CDR1 and CDR2 from the germline V gene are SGHNT and YYREEE (reference sequence). The CDR3 is 14 residues long.

The CDR3 nucleotides read TGTGCCAGCAGCGCTAGCGGGGCCGGGGAGCTGTTTTTT. Its protein product is CASSASGAGELFF. The chain employs TRBV3-1 (or the pseudogene TRBV3-2) and TRBJ2-2, with 9 bases fitting TRBD2. Germline CDR1 and CDR2: LGHDT and YNNKEL (reference sequence). The CDR3 consists of 13 residues. V shed 5 bases and J 6 bases; nucleotides not matched to a gene: 1.

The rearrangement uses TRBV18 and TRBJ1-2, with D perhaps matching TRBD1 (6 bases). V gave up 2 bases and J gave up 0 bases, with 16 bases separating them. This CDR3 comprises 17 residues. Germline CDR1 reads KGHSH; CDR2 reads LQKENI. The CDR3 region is CASSPYRVASPNYGYTF. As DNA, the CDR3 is TGTGCCAGCTCACCATACAGGGTTGCCTCACCTAACTATGGCTACACCTTC.

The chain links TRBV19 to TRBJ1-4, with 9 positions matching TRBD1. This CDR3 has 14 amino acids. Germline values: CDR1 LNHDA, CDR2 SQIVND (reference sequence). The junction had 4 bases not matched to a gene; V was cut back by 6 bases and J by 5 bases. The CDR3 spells CASSQGTGNEKLFF. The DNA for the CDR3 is TGTGCCAGTAGCCAGGGGACAGGGAATGAAAAACTGTTTTTT.